The 2 T cell receptor beta chains given below trace back to one sample, sequenced in a study of vaccination and CD4 T cells after COVID-19. Cultured CD4+ T cells had their DNA profiled by the Oncomine TCR Beta short-read assay. TCRdb passed the PCR reads through MiXCR, listing each CDR3 protein once. The data hold thousands of distinct CDR3 sequences, with about half observed a single time. Their antigens are not known. Documented treatment: roughly ten-day PBMC culture with coronavirus spike peptide pools or control peptides (ViraFEST assay). CD4+ T-cell collection from the unexposed donor predated the COVID-19 pandemic (2011-2018). Sequences were obtained from CD4+ T cells from blood, cultured in vitro. All receptors come from a human donor in good health.

The sample holds a few counts of this clonotype. The rearrangement uses TRBV11-2 and TRBJ2-5, with 7 nucleotides matching TRBD2. J lost 4 bases, V lost 4 bases, and 9 bases had no gene match. The CDR3 is 15 residues long. Per the germline V gene, CDR1 is SGHAT and CDR2 is FQNNGV. CDR3 protein: CASSSPVGGGETQYF. In DNA form, the CDR3 reads TGTGCCAGCAGCTCCCCGGTAGGCGGGGGAGAGACCCAGTACTTC. The full variable domain, its missing parts supplied by reference TRBV11-2 and TRBJ2-5, is EAGVAQSPRYKIIEKRQSVAFWCNPISGHATLYWYQQILGQGPKLLIQFQNNGVVDDSQLPKDRFSAERLKGVDSTLKIQPAKLEDSAVYLCASSSPVGGGETQYFGPGTRLLVL.

The V call is TRBV12-3 or TRBV12-4, the J call TRBJ1-2; D might be TRBD1 (5 bases). The V and J ends lost 6 bases and 6 bases respectively, with 23 bases between them. The CDR3 has 16 residues. CDR3 nucleotide sequence: TGTGCCAGCAGCCCAGCATACACAGGCGTCACCGATGGCTACACCTTC. Its translation is CASSPAYTGVTDGYTF.